The 18 T cell receptor beta chains listed next were all sequenced from one sample in a study of shared clonotypes between healthy human individuals. The naive CD8 fraction comprised CD45RO-negative cells positively selected for CCR7 and excluded terminally differentiated effector memory CD45RA+ cells. The table came from immunoSEQ multiplex PCR; TCRdb's copy has only in-frame clones and leaves some out. The data contain under 850,000 clones, about 92% of them seen just once; the ten biggest clones take up 24%. Sequenced sample: naive CD8+ T cells sorted from blood. Receptor source: a man aged 25-40 years in good health.

The chain is built from TRBV4-1 and TRBJ2-3; TRBD1 is a possible D gene (6 bases). Per the germline V gene, CDR1 is MGHRA and CDR2 is YSYEKL. The CDR3 runs to 16 residues. V gave up 0 bases and J gave up 3 bases, with 13 bases separating them. The CDR3 loop is CASSQDRGLSTDTQYF. The CDR3 coding sequence is TGCGCCAGCAGCCAAGACAGGGGTTTGTCGACAGATACGCAGTATTTT.

This chain joins TRBV11-3 and TRBJ1-4; D uncertain. This CDR3 region has 9 residues. V was clipped by 7 bases and J by 8 bases, with 2 bases between them. The V gene's germline CDR1 is SGHNT and CDR2 YENEEA. CDR3 DNA: TGTGCCAGCATAGAAAAACTGTTTTTT. This sequence encodes CASIEKLFF.

This clone was observed a handful of times. This chain connects TRBV7-8 to TRBJ2-7; maybe TRBD1 (6 bases). CDR1 is SGHVS and CDR2 is FQNEAQ in the germline V gene. The CDR3 runs to 14 residues. V lost 5 bases, J lost 0 bases, and 11 bases lay in between. In DNA, the CDR3 is TGTGCCAGCAGCCCAAGGGACACCTCCTACGAGCAGTACTTC. Encoded protein: CASSPRDTSYEQYF. Full variable domain (rest looked up from reference TRBV7-8 and TRBJ2-7): GAGVSQSPRYKVAKRGQDVALRCDPISGHVSLFWYQQALGQGPEFLTYFQNEAQLDKSGLPSDRFFAERPEGSVSTLKIQRTQQEDSAVYLCASSPRDTSYEQYFGPGTRLTVT.

The chain uses TRBV4-1 and TRBJ2-1; 7 nucleotides align to TRBD1. V shed 1 base and J 2 bases; nucleotides not matched to a gene: 2. Germline values: CDR1 MGHRA, CDR2 YSYEKL. The CDR3 contains 15 residues. In DNA, the CDR3 is TGCGCCAGCAGCCAAGGACAGGGTCCCTACAATGAGCAGTTCTTC. Its translation: CASSQGQGPYNEQFF.

The genes are TRBV11-2 and TRBJ2-7, with 9 bases aligning to TRBD1. CDR1 is SGHAT and CDR2 is FQNNGV in the germline V gene. There are 15 residues in the CDR3. V was clipped by 0 bases and J by 4 bases; unmatched bases: 4. The CDR3: CASSLDRDRAYEQYF. CDR3 nucleotides: TGTGCCAGCAGCTTAGATCGGGACAGGGCATACGAGCAGTACTTC.

This clone has just a few counts. The chain is built from TRBV28 and TRBJ2-7; the match to TRBD2 covers 11 bases. The CDR3 covers 15 residues. Germline-derived CDR1 and CDR2 are MDHEN and SYDVKM. Trimming took 4 bases from V and 5 from J; bases not matched to a gene: 7. CDR3 residues: CASSSPGLAVHEQYF. The DNA of the CDR3 is TGTGCCAGCAGTTCACCGGGACTAGCGGTCCACGAGCAGTACTTC.

This clone showed up just a few times. This CDR3 is also generated by other DNA sequences in the sample. The chain combines TRBV27 with TRBJ2-7, with D perhaps matching TRBD1 (6 bases). The CDR3 runs 13 residues. The germline V gene has CDR1 MNHEY and CDR2 SMNVEV (reference sequence). V lost 3 bases and J lost 2, with 8 bases in between. CDR3 loop: CASSLTGPYEQYF. CDR3 nucleotide sequence: TGTGCCAGCAGTTTGACAGGTCCCTACGAGCAGTACTTC.

The genes are TRBV2 and TRBJ2-3; TRBD2 aligns across 10 bases. Germline CDR1 is SNHLY and CDR2 is FYNNEI. The CDR3 covers 18 residues. Losses at the gene ends were 6 bases for V and 0 bases for J; bases not matched to a gene: 12. The CDR3 DNA is TGTGCCAGCAGCCCTCCGGGACTAGCGTCTCCTAGCACAGATACGCAGTATTTT. Amino acids: CASSPPGLASPSTDTQYF.

This rearrangement joins TRBV7-2 to TRBJ2-7; D not certain. In germline, CDR1 is SGHTA, CDR2 FQGNSA. V was pared by 4 bases and J by 3 bases, with 7 bases between. The CDR3 is 12 residues long. Here the CDR3 reads CASSSWGYEQYF. The DNA of the CDR3 is TGTGCCAGCAGCTCCTGGGGCTACGAGCAGTACTTC.

V gene TRBV28 combines with J gene TRBJ2-7; unclear D gene. The CDR3 is 14 amino acids. From germline, CDR1 is MDHEN and CDR2 SYDVKM. The V and J ends lost 5 bases and 1 base respectively, with 12 bases between them. CDR3 loop: CASSPPRESYEQYF. Written as DNA, the CDR3 is TGTGCCAGCAGTCCCCCCCGAGAATCCTACGAGCAGTACTTC. Full variable domain (remainder filled in from reference TRBV28 and TRBJ2-7): DVKVTQSSRYLVKRTGEKVFLECVQDMDHENMFWYRQDPGLGLRLIYFSYDVKMKEKGDIPEGYSVSREKKERFSLILESASTNQTSMYLCASSPPRESYEQYFGPGTRLTVT.

A word on this clone: A read error may produce the germline difference seen at one junction end. This chain uses TRBV7-9 with TRBJ2-1; no clear D gene. CDR1 SEHNR and CDR2 FQNEAQ come from the germline V gene (reference sequence). The CDR3 has 11 residues. The CDR3 spells CASSPAPDRLF. CDR3 sequence (DNA): TGTGCCAGCAGCCCAGCACCCGACCGCCTCTTC.

The CDR3 DNA reads as TGTGCCAGCAGCTTAAGAGGCCTTGGAGAGCAGTACTTC. Translating gives CASSLRGLGEQYF. The chain employs TRBV7-9 and TRBJ2-7; D gene unclear. Germline assignment: CDR1 SEHNR and CDR2 FQNEAQ (reference sequence). The CDR3 has 13 amino acids. V dropped 2 bases and J dropped 7 bases, with 12 bases sitting between them.

This rearrangement joins TRBV6-5 to TRBJ2-1, with TRBD1 matching over 9 bases. The CDR3 has 15 amino acids. Losses at the gene ends were 2 bases for V and 7 bases for J; bases not matched to a gene: 6. Germline CDR1 MNHEY, CDR2 SVGAGI. The CDR3 protein is CASSYLGQGHNEQFF. The CDR3 DNA reads as TGTGCCAGCAGTTACCTAGGACAGGGGCATAATGAGCAGTTCTTC.

The chain uses TRBV7-9 and TRBJ1-3; D call uncertain. Trimming took off 10 bases at V and 4 bases at J, with 11 bases between the two ends. The CDR3 loop spans 12 amino acids. Germline CDR1 reads SEHNR; CDR2 reads FQNEAQ (reference sequence). CDR3 region: CATRGAGNTIYF. The CDR3 bases are TGTGCCACCCGGGGAGCGGGAAACACCATATATTTT.

This clone was seen many times. The same CDR3 also results from other DNA sequences found in this sample. The V gene is TRBV19, the J gene TRBJ1-1; a weak D match, TRBD1 (5 bases). This CDR3 contains 13 residues. V was trimmed by 3 bases and J by 1 base, leaving 6 bases between them. Germline CDR1 reads LNHDA; CDR2 reads SQIVND (reference sequence). The CDR3 reads CASSIQGNTEAFF. Written as DNA, the CDR3 is TGTGCCAGTAGTATCCAGGGGAACACTGAAGCTTTCTTT.

In DNA form, the CDR3 reads TGTGCCAGCACCAACACGGCGGCAGATACGCAGTATTTT. Encoded protein: CASTNTAADTQYF. The rearrangement links TRBV9 to TRBJ2-3, with D unresolved. Deletions cut 6 bases from V and 4 bases from J, with 12 bases between. The germline CDR1 and CDR2 sequences are SGDLS and YYNGEE. The CDR3 is 13 amino acids.

The V gene is TRBV4-1, the J gene TRBJ2-3; TRBD2 aligns across 10 bases. The CDR3 is 16 residues long. With V trimmed by 0 bases and J by 5 bases, 5 bases remained unmatched. Germline V gene lookup returns CDR1 MGHRA and CDR2 YSYEKL. The CDR3 protein is CASSQDPSGRQDTQYF. In nucleotides, the CDR3 is TGCGCCAGCAGCCAAGATCCTAGCGGGAGACAAGATACGCAGTATTTT.

V is TRBV10-2 and J is TRBJ1-5; no definite D call. The CDR3 has 13 amino acids. Germline CDR1 WSHSY, CDR2 SAAADI. The V gene lost 7 bases and the J gene lost 2 bases, with 9 bases spanning the gap. The CDR3 loop reads CASTEGGNQPQHF. The DNA for the CDR3 is TGCGCCAGCACAGAAGGTGGCAATCAGCCCCAGCATTTT.